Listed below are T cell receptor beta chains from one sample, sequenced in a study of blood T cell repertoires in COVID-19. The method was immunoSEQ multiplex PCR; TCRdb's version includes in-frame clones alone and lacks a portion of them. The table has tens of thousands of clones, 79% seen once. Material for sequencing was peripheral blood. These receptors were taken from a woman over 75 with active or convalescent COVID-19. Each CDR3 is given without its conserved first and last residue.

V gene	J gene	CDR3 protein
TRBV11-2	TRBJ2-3	ASSLAGLREGLTDTQY
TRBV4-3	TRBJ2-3	ASSQTAGGFGGTQY
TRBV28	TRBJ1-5	ASSLSFPQH
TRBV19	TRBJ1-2	ASSTSDRVGYGYT
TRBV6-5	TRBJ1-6	ASSWQMNSPLH
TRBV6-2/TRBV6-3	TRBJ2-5	ASSPTSGRGETQY
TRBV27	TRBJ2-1	ASRGQVEFLALRNEQF
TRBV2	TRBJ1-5	ASSERSNQPQH
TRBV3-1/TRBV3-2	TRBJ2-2	ASTGTVTGELF
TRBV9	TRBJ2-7	ASSAQAGRSYEQY
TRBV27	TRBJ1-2	ASSFGQGDNYGYT
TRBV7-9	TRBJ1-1	ASSLAGARGLNTEAF
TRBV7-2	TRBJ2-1	ASSPLANEQF
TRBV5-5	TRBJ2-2	ASSLFREITGELF
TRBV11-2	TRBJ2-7	ASSLDLTGPYEQY
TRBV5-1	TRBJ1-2	ASQTNQGNGYT
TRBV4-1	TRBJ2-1	ASSLSGVYNEQF
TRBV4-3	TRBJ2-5	ASSQWTSGQETQY
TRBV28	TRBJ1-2	ASSLWGGDVYGYT
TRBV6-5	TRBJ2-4	ASSYLSTGEDIQY
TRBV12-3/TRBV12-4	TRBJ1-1	ASSIRGEAF
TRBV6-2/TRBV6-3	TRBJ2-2	ASSPFRLASNTGELF
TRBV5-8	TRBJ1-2	ASSLDYRGDYGYT
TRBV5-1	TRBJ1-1	ASSVTGSEAF
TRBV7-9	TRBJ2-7	ASSLWVGAVYEQY
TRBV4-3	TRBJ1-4	ASSRETGVNEKLF
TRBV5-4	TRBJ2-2	ASSLSVSAGELF
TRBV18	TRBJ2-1	ASSHSTSGSKNEQF
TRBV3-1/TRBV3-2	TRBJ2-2	ASSRDREWSDTGELF
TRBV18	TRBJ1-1	ASSSAQGNTEAF
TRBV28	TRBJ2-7	ASSFVIRIREGDYEQY
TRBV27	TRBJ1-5	ASSLGSRDSSNQPQH
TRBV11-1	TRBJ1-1	ASSQQGASEAF
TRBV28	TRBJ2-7	ASARGSVSDEQY
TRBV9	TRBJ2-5	ASSVARGETQY
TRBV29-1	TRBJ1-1	SVSPGGTEAF
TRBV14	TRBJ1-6	ASSRGRTMGNSPLH
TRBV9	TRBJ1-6	ASSVEAAHNNSPLH
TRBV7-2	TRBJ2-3	ASSPVLTEGDTQY
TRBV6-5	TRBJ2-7	ASSYDRDLMRY
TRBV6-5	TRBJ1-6	ASTPAGYNSPLH
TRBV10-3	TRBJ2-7	ATARSGGYEQY
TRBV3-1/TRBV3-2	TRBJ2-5	ASSLAGVQY
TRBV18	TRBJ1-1	ASSTLDSIEAF
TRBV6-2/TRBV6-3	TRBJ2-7	ASSGRGEQY
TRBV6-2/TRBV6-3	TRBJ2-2	ASSYDGRYTGELF
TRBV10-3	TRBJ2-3	AISEMGLAGSQDTQY
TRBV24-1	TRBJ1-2	ATSDLTGSKGGYT
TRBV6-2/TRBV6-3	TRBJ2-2	ASSLVTGFVGELF
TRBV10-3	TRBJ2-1	AIRRLADNEQF
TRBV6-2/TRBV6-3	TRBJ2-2	ASSSWTGAGELF
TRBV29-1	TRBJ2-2	SVEGTSGLNTGELF
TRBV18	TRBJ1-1	ASSPPQGIRGNTEAF